This T cell receptor (beta chain) was identified during a study of cytomegalovirus exposure and HLA in healthy donors listed by TCRdb under 2017. Background on the whole study: An earlier analysis of 587 of the donors reported over 250 Gb of sequence data and 100 million to 120 million unique TCR beta sequences obtained from around 190 million T cells. Donor age, sex, ethnicity and CMV serostatus were collected together with the repertoire data. High-throughput TCR immunosequencing, statistical association of individual TCRs with disease status, and machine learning were combined to predict cytomegalovirus infection status. Several DR-DQ haplotypes were treated as single units for association and clustering because of strong linkage in the cohort. Both class I and class II loci were covered by HLA typing, at four-digit resolution. Every discovery cohort repertoire had been produced on one sequencing platform. The number of typed donors differed by locus: roughly 620-630 for A, B, C, DRB1 and DQB1; approximately 520 for DQA1; around 580 for DPA1; and around 470 for DPB1. The genetic ancestry cluster associated with self-reported Caucasian donors included about 81% of the 300 to 400 genotyped donors. The aim of the study was to test whether cataloging public T cell receptors could identify signatures of past pathogen exposure. To decide whether each TCR beta V gene segment behaved as functional or pseudogenic, an earlier analysis of some 540 of the donors relied on high-throughput TCR beta sequencing. The T cell repertoires of under 700 subjects were profiled by immunosequencing and related to cytomegalovirus serostatus. The later analysis used no new phenotypic data to find candidate immune exposures, relying instead on TCR beta sequences and their occurrence across donors. A later analysis re-analyzed previously published TCR beta repertoires from 660 or so donors and added high-resolution HLA genotyping to study TCR occurrence patterns. A later genetic analysis took genome-wide SNP genotypes for about three fifths of the 666 donors and used that subset as a discovery cohort. Among some 400 genotyped donors of the cohort, an average of about 220,000 unique TCR beta nucleotide sequences was sequenced per donor, of which about 18% were non-productive. In addition to the first cohort of approximately 650 subjects, a separate validation cohort of 130 or so different subjects was used. Roughly 300 gigabases of sequencing data and 70 million to 95 million unique TCR sequences made up an early release that covered over 550 HLA-typed donors.

The cohort consisted of 600 to 700 healthy bone marrow donors. Cohort members were all nominally healthy when sampled, although unrecorded immune exposures were likely present. The donor tested CMV seropositive, placing the donor among the 290 or so seropositive members of the cohort. A peripheral blood sample was collected from each donor, and TCR beta sequencing was performed on peripheral blood mononuclear cells. The Qiagen DNeasy Blood Extraction Kit was used to extract genomic DNA from the blood cell samples. On this clone itself: The clone's antigen remains unknown. There are no base qualities to consult, and no much larger clone falls within one base.

Study-level results and caveats: The study listed 164 TCR beta chains as associated with cytomegalovirus. In both the original and validation cohorts, the classifier was reported to diagnose cytomegalovirus status with high specificity and sensitivity. In vitro tests confirmed that a few of the cytomegalovirus-associated TCR beta chains recognize cytomegalovirus antigens. Some IMGT-functional V segments, including TRBV6-2 and TRBV6-3, could not be told apart with the 87-base-pair reads, so those segments were excluded. When HLA alleles, especially DR and DQ, strongly co-occurred, attributing TCR associations to individual alleles was difficult. Because counts were too low, roughly 18 rarely observed V segments, including chromosome 9 orphons, were left out of the earlier analysis of a few hundred of the donors. A later genetic analysis reported fewer N-insertions in productive TCRs among donors in an Asian-associated ancestry cluster than the roughly 640-donor mean. The authors suggested that the approach could potentially be extended to other disease states and immunological phenotypes. Correlated functional status among segregating V segments might be attributable to linkage disequilibrium, but an unknown experimental factor could not be ruled out. Only TCR beta chains were sequenced in this cohort, and the absence of alpha or paired-chain data limited detectable features. A further reported finding was that TCR beta sequences accurately predicted the HLA-A and HLA-B alleles for most subjects in the first cohort. The sequencing pipeline was judged likely to have produced a cluster of highly shared sequence variants as a technical artifact. In a later analysis, several top co-occurrence clusters were reported to appear linked to parvovirus B19, influenza, CMV and Epstein-Barr virus. Across donors, most TCR sequences were observed very rarely, whereas some public TCRs were present in many individuals. In a later analysis, the rate of TCR association differed among HLA loci, with DRB1 alleles having the most associated TCRs and HLA-C alleles having the fewest. A later analysis found that HLA-associated TCR beta chains were more clonally expanded and had lower generation probabilities than equally common non-associated chains. In an earlier analysis of 587 of the donors, most TCR beta V segments appeared in productive rearrangements about 90% or about 30% of the time, broadly matching IMGT annotations. HLA typing was unavailable for some donors at each locus, so association tests used only the typed subset. A later analysis found that most CMV-associated TCR beta chains appeared HLA-restricted, with HLA associations seemingly driven largely by CMV exposure. Presence/absence analyses assumed roughly uniform sequencing depth across donors, an assumption that may not hold. Immune exposure information for the cohort was limited to CMV serostatus. Specific HLA alleles were associated with about 17,000 TCR beta sequences at a false discovery rate of 0.05 in a later analysis. V-gene and J-gene trimming of TCR beta chains was associated with a missense DCLRE1C variant in a later genetic analysis, and the association was replicated in an independent cohort.

The CDR3, from cysteine to phenylalanine, totals 15 residues. Of the read, only the CDR3 DNA is kept; its 45 bases are in frame from base 1. The germline V gene yields SGHVS for CDR1 and FQNEAQ for CDR2. Trimming removed 4 bases from V and 2 bases from J; the gene matches leave 8 bases unexplained. Library construction relied on the immunoSEQ multiplex PCR assay. A mixture of 60 forward primers for TCR Vbeta segments and 13 reverse primers for TCR Jbeta segments was used in the multiplex PCR. The CDR3 region of rearranged TCR beta genes was amplified from genomic DNA with a multiplex PCR assay. The Illumina HiSeq System was used to sequence the amplified TCR beta libraries as 87-base-pair reads. The original methods were these. In a later analysis, around 80 million unique TCR beta chains were counted across the roughly 610 repertoires, and some 10 million of these chains were shared by at least two donors. A nearest-neighbor algorithm error-corrected the raw reads and collapsed the reads into unique sequences, merging closely related sequences to remove PCR and sequencing errors. To assign V, D and J gene segments, CDR3 sequences were aligned to IMGT reference sequences. For a sequence to be retained, at least a six-nucleotide match to both a V gene segment and a J gene segment was required. Rearrangements were called productive when the CDR3 lacked stop codons and stayed in frame with V and J; all others were non-productive. CDR3 was defined by IMGT convention, running from the second conserved V-encoded cysteine to the conserved J-encoded phenylalanine. In an earlier analysis of 587 of the donors, sequences lacking an unambiguous match to a single V gene segment were excluded. In an earlier analysis of approximately 590 of the donors, V segments were called functional above 56.7% productive rearrangements and were called segregating when the between-donor standard deviation exceeded 5%. A statistical classification framework was built for diagnosing cytomegalovirus status from the catalog of TCR beta chain sequences. In a later analysis, TCR nucleotide sequences were compared against IMGT/GENE-DB human TR gene sequences so that V and J genes could be assigned. The TCRdist pipeline was used in a later analysis to assign CDR3 sequences and most-parsimonious VDJ recombination scenarios. In a later analysis, every TCR beta chain was defined by the combination of its CDR3 amino acid sequence and its V-gene family, and reads without a unique V-gene family were dropped. To address suspected cross-contamination and a sequencing artifact, a later analysis removed some 620 highly shared, low-generation-probability nucleotide sequences. For each public chain, a later analysis derived a clonal expansion index from normalized ranks of inferred template counts within each repertoire. In a later analysis, generation probabilities were computed with a VDJ recombination model fitted to out-of-frame rearrangements, and the resulting probabilities were checked against IGoR. Hypergeometric tests were used in a later analysis to score TCR-TCR, TCR-HLA and TCR-CMV co-occurrence, with a repertoire-size bias correction applied to the TCR pairs. In a later analysis, false discovery rates were estimated by permuting HLA or CMV assignments 20 times. A later analysis grouped co-occurring TCRs with DBSCAN, adding TCRdist sequence similarity when clustering within HLA-allele-positive subsets. For co-occurrence clustering, repertoires with fewer than 30,000 or more than 120,000 public chains were excluded, along with roughly 5 repertoires with anomalous nucleotide sharing. TCRdb limited this immuneACCESS table to in-frame rearrangements with V and J called. A share of clones is missing; checked studies link under half to unresolved V genes, and the rest is unexplained. From that table come the V and J calls and clone size; the DNA was used to work out D and trimming. Across this sample there are 180,000 or so clones, with less than 90% seen only once. The top ten clones comprise approximately 1.3% of the sample.

The receptor chain draws on TRBV7-8 and TRBJ2-7; 7 bases in the middle match TRBD2. Sequenced material: PBMCs. The receptor was derived from a girl aged 5-17 years in good health and CMV-seropositive. The CDR3 corresponds to CASSSSGGGAYEQYF. The DNA sequence is as follows: TGTGCCAGCAGCTCTTCAGGCGGGGGTGCCTACGAGCAGTACTTC. Reference TRBV7-8 and TRBJ2-7 genes cover what lies past the CDR3, so the full variable domain is GAGVSQSPRYKVAKRGQDVALRCDPISGHVSLFWYQQALGQGPEFLTYFQNEAQLDKSGLPSDRFFAERPEGSVSTLKIQRTQQEDSAVYLCASSSSGGGAYEQYFGPGTRLTVT.